Sequencing of this TCR beta chain was carried out in a study of blood T cells in healthy people across ages. General observations from the study: Estimated diversity across one million T cells was deemed an underestimate.

In terms of origin and age, donors were healthy Caucasian individuals from Russia aged roughly 6 to 90. Every sample gave at least 5 micrograms of total RNA when it was extracted. Remarks on this clonotype: Antigen unknown.

The germline gives CDR1 MNHEY, CDR2 SVGAGI. V was pared by 2 bases and J by 5 bases, with 16 bases of the junction left unmatched. The CDR3 contains 19 residues. Through a sample-barcoded 5' primer and a J-beta primer mix, a second PCR was run for roughly 6 to 11 cycles. Any given sample supplied a minimum of 3 million CDR3-containing paired-end reads. One entry per CDR3 protein results from TCRdb running MiXCR on the 5' RACE reads. The sample lists some 1 million distinct CDR3 sequences, more than 40% occurring once. The sequenced material came from blood. The receptor comes from a woman aged 60-75 years in good health. The V and J genes are TRBV6-5 and TRBJ2-3; 10 nucleotides agree with TRBD2. DNA for the CDR3: TGTGCCAGCAGTTACCCGAGGGGGAGAACTAGCGGGAACCAAGATACGCAGTATTTT. Translation gives CASSYPRGRTSGNQDTQYF.